The subject of this entry is one TCR beta chain. The sample comes from a study of blood T cell repertoires in COVID-19. V dropped 4 bases and J dropped 0 bases, with 14 bases sitting between them. The V gene's germline CDR1 is SGDLS and CDR2 YYNGEE. This CDR3 is 16 amino acids long. This table comes from immunoSEQ multiplex PCR, and its TCRdb copy is limited to in-frame clones, with some not included. The table shows about 120,000 clones, with roughly nine tenths occurring only once. The chain is built from TRBV9 and TRBJ1-3; D gene unclear. This clonotype was sampled from a man aged 65 to 85 who had recovered from COVID-19. What was sequenced was peripheral blood. The CDR3 here is CASSPRIPLSGNTIYF. CDR3 bases: TGTGCCAGCAGCCCCCGTATCCCTCTCTCTGGAAACACCATATATTTT.